Below are 26 T cell receptor beta chains sequenced from a single sample in a study of CD8+ T cells in alopecia areata. Extracted RNA was reverse transcribed, and the resulting cDNA served as sequencing template. Profiled with immunoSEQ multiplex PCR; TCRdb holds only in-frame clones, not every one. In the table there are about 180,000 clones, around 50% of which are singletons. Here the sequenced sample was CD4+ T cells sorted from blood, taken at week 0. The receptor source for this set is a human donor with alopecia areata.

The V gene is TRBV5-1, the J gene TRBJ2-5, with D perhaps matching TRBD2 (6 bases). Germline CDR1 and CDR2: SGHRS and YFSETQ. Trimming stripped 6 bases from V and 3 bases from J, with 12 bases between. The length of the CDR3 is 13 residues. The CDR3 DNA is TGCGCCAGCACTGCCGCGGGGAAAGAGACCCAGTACTTC. As protein: CASTAAGKETQYF.

The sample holds a few counts of this clone. The V and J genes are TRBV18 and TRBJ1-1; D is unclear. This CDR3 is built from 15 residues. Germline lookup yields CDR1 KGHSH and CDR2 LQKENI. Trimming pared 0 bases from V and 1 base from J, leaving 9 bases between. CDR3 bases: TGTGCCAGCTCACCACCGCGCGGGCAGAACACTGAAGCTTTCTTT. Translating gives CASSPPRGQNTEAFF.

The rearrangement links TRBV2 to TRBJ1-1; 7 bases are a match to TRBD1. V lost 9 bases to trimming and J lost 4 bases; unmatched junction nucleotides: 8. The CDR3 totals 13 residues. Germline CDR1 is SNHLY and CDR2 is FYNNEI. CDR3 region: CARTGSTFTEAFF. CDR3 bases: TGTGCCAGGACAGGGTCGACCTTCACTGAAGCTTTCTTT.

This clone was recorded a few times. The rearrangement uses TRBV5-6 and TRBJ1-4; 10 positions match TRBD1. Germline CDR1 is SGHDT and CDR2 is YYEEEE. The J segment lost 7 bases and the V segment lost 4 bases, leaving 4 bases of the junction unmatched. The CDR3 extends over 14 amino acids. CDR3 nucleotides: TGTGCCAGCAGCCGGGACAGGGGAGGTGAAAAACTGTTTTTT. It is translated as CASSRDRGGEKLFF.

This clone was recorded only once. The chain uses TRBV4-2 and TRBJ2-1; no clear D gene. Germline CDR1 is LGHNA and CDR2 is YNFKEQ. There are 13 residues in the CDR3. V dropped 2 bases and J dropped 5 bases, with 7 bases sitting between them. CDR3 loop: CASSQLSDNEQFF. In DNA, the CDR3 is TGTGCCAGCAGCCAACTCAGTGACAATGAGCAGTTCTTC.

The rearrangement joins TRBV4-1 to TRBJ1-2; 7 bases are shared with TRBD1. This CDR3 has 16 residues. Trimming removed 0 bases from V and 0 bases from J; junction bases left unmatched: 4. Germline V CDR1 and CDR2: MGHRA, YSYEKL. CDR3 loop: CASSQEGGRANYGYTF. CDR3 bases: TGCGCCAGCAGCCAAGAAGGGGGCCGTGCTAACTATGGCTACACCTTC.

The genes are TRBV4-2 and TRBJ2-5; TRBD1 matches 9 bases. V shed 2 bases and J 3 bases; nucleotides not matched to a gene: 4. Per the germline V gene, CDR1 is LGHNA and CDR2 is YNFKEQ. The CDR3 is 15 amino acids. CDR3: CASSQFGQGKETQYF. The DNA of the CDR3 is TGTGCCAGCAGCCAATTCGGACAGGGGAAAGAGACCCAGTACTTC.

This clone has more than one count but fewer than ten. J is TRBJ2-2 and V is TRBV9, with 10 nucleotides matching TRBD2. V trimming: 0 bases; J trimming: 6 bases; junction bases outside the gene matches: 5. The CDR3 has 16 amino acids. In germline, CDR1 is SGDLS, CDR2 YYNGEE. The CDR3, as DNA: TGTGCCAGCAGCGTAGGGCTAGCGGGGGACCCCGGGGAGCTGTTTTTT. Amino acids: CASSVGLAGDPGELFF. Full variable domain (remainder filled in from reference TRBV9 and TRBJ2-2): DSGVTQTPKHLITATGQRVTLRCSPRSGDLSVYWYQQSLDQGLQFLIQYYNGEERAKGNILERFSAQQFPDLHSELNLSSLELGDSALYFCASSVGLAGDPGELFFGEGSRLTVL.

This clone was detected a few times. The V gene is TRBV10-3, the J gene TRBJ2-1; TRBD1 might be the D (6 bases). Deletions cut 0 bases from V and 7 bases from J, with 13 bases between. This CDR3 spans 15 amino acids. Germline lookup yields CDR1 ENHRY and CDR2 SYGVKD. The CDR3 spells CAISESSGVGNEQFF. For the CDR3, the DNA is TGTGCCATCAGTGAGTCGTCAGGGGTGGGGAATGAGCAGTTCTTC.

The V call is TRBV5-1, the J call TRBJ1-2; D is unclear. The length of the CDR3 is 15 residues. Trimming pared 5 bases from V and 6 bases from J, leaving 20 bases between. Germline assignment: CDR1 SGHRS and CDR2 YFSETQ. CDR3 sequence (DNA): TGCGCCAGCAGGCCCTGGGAGTCGGTGAGGGATGGCTACACCTTC. It translates to CASRPWESVRDGYTF.

The rearrangement uses TRBV29-1 and TRBJ2-5, with 7 bases that match TRBD1. The CDR3 totals 14 residues. CDR1 and CDR2 from the germline V gene are SQVTM and ANQGSEA. Trimming removed 5 bases from V and 1 base from J; junction bases left unmatched: 7. CDR3 in amino acids: CSVQQGVVQETQYF. For the CDR3, the DNA is TGCAGCGTTCAGCAGGGGGTAGTCCAAGAGACCCAGTACTTC. Together with reference TRBV29-1 and TRBJ2-5, the CDR3 gives the full variable domain: SAVISQKPSRDICQRGTSLTIQCQVDSQVTMMFWYRQQPGQSLTLIATANQGSEATYESGFVIDKFPISRPNLTFSTLTVSNMSPEDSSIYLCSVQQGVVQETQYFGPGTRLLVL.

J is TRBJ2-7 and V is TRBV6-5, with 9 bases matching TRBD2. This CDR3 is 14 amino acids long. Germline CDR1 reads MNHEY; CDR2 reads SVGAGI. With V trimmed by 6 bases and J by 4 bases, 7 bases remained unmatched. As DNA, the CDR3 is TGTGCCAGCAGGCCAGCGGGGGGTCAATACGAGCAGTACTTC. It yields the protein CASRPAGGQYEQYF.

The chain combines TRBV4-2 with TRBJ2-3; 7 bases line up with TRBD2. CDR3 length: 17 amino acids. Germline V lookup: CDR1 LGHNA, CDR2 YNFKEQ. V dropped 2 bases and J dropped 4; count of bases not matched to a gene: 12. This CDR3 reads CASSQSAAGGMSDTQYF. In DNA form, the CDR3 reads TGTGCCAGCAGCCAATCGGCTGCCGGGGGGATGTCAGATACGCAGTATTTT.

The chain carries TRBV10-3 and TRBJ2-5; perhaps TRBD2 as D (6 bases). The CDR3 is 13 residues long. CDR1 and CDR2 from the germline V gene are ENHRY and SYGVKD. The V gene lost 9 bases and the J gene lost 3 bases, with 14 bases spanning the gap. This chain's CDR3 is CAIASSVEETQYF. In nucleotides, the CDR3 is TGTGCCATAGCCTCTAGCGTTGAAGAGACCCAGTACTTC.

This clone was counted a few times. The chain links TRBV6-1 to TRBJ1-2; the D is unclear. Deletions cut 1 base from V and 0 bases from J, with 12 bases between. The germline gives CDR1 MNHNS, CDR2 SASEGT. The CDR3 loop spans 16 amino acids. CDR3 sequence (DNA): TGTGCCAGCAGTGAAGAGAAGACGGAAGCTAACTATGGCTACACCTTC. Protein sequence: CASSEEKTEANYGYTF.

This clone was seen a handful of times. The CDR3: CSVSNNEKLFF. The CDR3 DNA reads as TGCAGCGTTAGCAATAATGAAAAACTGTTTTTT. This chain joins TRBV29-1 and TRBJ1-4; no reliable D call. Trimming removed 5 bases at V and 4 bases at J, with 5 bases between. The CDR3 length is 11 residues. CDR1 is SQVTM, CDR2 ANQGSEA, per germline.

The J gene is TRBJ2-7, the V gene TRBV11-3, with 7 bases fitting TRBD2. CDR1 and CDR2 (germline): SGHNT, YENEEA. Trimming took 7 bases from V and 3 from J; bases not matched to a gene: 3. This CDR3 has 12 amino acids. The CDR3 sequence is CASTRGNYEQYF. CDR3 in DNA: TGTGCCAGCACGCGGGGGAACTACGAGCAGTACTTC.

The V gene is TRBV4-2, the J gene TRBJ2-3; D not certain. The germline V and J ends were trimmed by 0 bases and 5 bases, with 6 bases remaining between them. The CDR3 loop spans 13 amino acids. Per germline, CDR1 LGHNA and CDR2 YNFKEQ. The CDR3, as DNA: TGTGCCAGCAGCCAAGATCGTAGAGATACGCAGTATTTT. This translates into CASSQDRRDTQYF.

This clone was seen a single time. This sequence joins TRBV18 and TRBJ2-1, with a weak D call TRBD2 (5 bases). Between the trimmed V and J ends, which lost 0 bases and 6 bases, there was a span of 15 bases. CDR1 and CDR2 from the germline V gene are KGHSH and LQKENI. The CDR3 spans 16 residues. The CDR3, as DNA: TGTGCCAGCTCACCACCGACGGGGAGAGTAGGCAATGAGCAGTTCTTC. It specifies CASSPPTGRVGNEQFF.

The rearrangement links TRBV29-1 to TRBJ2-7; D is unresolved. The ends were cut back, 4 bases at V and 1 base at J, with 8 bases in the middle. Germline CDR1 is SQVTM and CDR2 is ANQGSEA. The CDR3 extends over 12 amino acids. The CDR3 region has the DNA TGCAGCGTTGCCCGCGCATCCTACGAGCAGTACTTC. Its protein product is CSVARASYEQYF.

This clone is a singleton in its sample. The chain couples TRBV23-1 to TRBJ1-5; 9 bases fit TRBD1. TRBV23-1 falls under the ORF class, with uncertain function. The CDR3 is 16 amino acids. Trimming removed 0 bases from V and 2 bases from J; junction bases left unmatched: 2. CDR3 nucleotides: TGCGCCAGCAGTCAATCGGACAGGGGTGGCAATCAGCCCCAGCATTTT. Protein: CASSQSDRGGNQPQHF.

The chain employs TRBV9 and TRBJ2-5; 8 nucleotides line up with TRBD2. J gave up 4 bases and V 1 base, and 6 bases lay outside the gene matches. The CDR3 spans 15 residues. CDR1 and CDR2 from the germline V gene are SGDLS and YYNGEE. CDR3 loop: CASSVHPGTRETQYF. The CDR3 DNA is TGTGCCAGCAGCGTACACCCCGGGACTAGAGAGACCCAGTACTTC. The full variable domain, with the rest looked up from reference TRBV9 and TRBJ2-5, is DSGVTQTPKHLITATGQRVTLRCSPRSGDLSVYWYQQSLDQGLQFLIQYYNGEERAKGNILERFSAQQFPDLHSELNLSSLELGDSALYFCASSVHPGTRETQYFGPGTRLLVL.

The V and J genes are TRBV30 and TRBJ2-7; D is unresolved. With 3 bases removed from V and 0 bases from J, the gap between germline ends came to 9 bases. The germline CDR1 and CDR2 sequences are GTSNPN and SVGIG (reference sequence). There are 13 residues in the CDR3. The CDR3: CAWRLLSSYEQYF. The CDR3, as DNA: TGTGCCTGGAGGCTCCTGAGCTCCTACGAGCAGTACTTC.

With regard to this clone: A far larger clone lies a single base away; this is likely a read error. The sample carries other DNA sequences with the same CDR3. The chain is built from TRBV7-2 and TRBJ2-7, with D tentatively TRBD1 or TRBD2 (5 bases each). Per germline, CDR1 SGHTA and CDR2 FQGNSA. This CDR3 is built from 14 residues. Trimming shortened V by 4 bases and J by 2 bases, and 12 bases separated the two germline ends. The CDR3 DNA reads TGTGCCAGCAGCTCCGGGACGGGGACCTACGAGCAGTACTTC. This gives the protein CASSSGTGTYEQYF.

This clone was recorded a few times. This chain links TRBV29-1 with TRBJ2-5, with a possible D match to TRBD1 (6 bases). V was cut by 4 bases and J by 4 bases, with 13 bases left in between. The CDR3 sequence is 13 residues long. Germline assignment: CDR1 SQVTM and CDR2 ANQGSEA. This CDR3 reads CSVAGTLTETQYF. The CDR3 region has the DNA TGCAGCGTTGCCGGGACATTAACAGAGACCCAGTACTTC.

The genes are TRBV15 and TRBJ1-3, with D perhaps TRBD1 (6 bases). V was cut by 11 bases and J by 0 bases, with 17 bases left in between. The CDR3 sequence is 15 residues long. Germline CDR1 reads LNHNV; CDR2 reads YYDKDF (reference sequence). CDR3 sequence: CAAGVGQSSGNTIYF. The CDR3 DNA reads TGTGCCGCCGGAGTAGGACAGTCCTCTGGAAACACCATATATTTT.